The 18 T cell receptor beta chains in this list originate from one sample, sequenced in a study of blood T cell repertoires in COVID-19 (dated by TCRdb to about 2020). The library came from the immunoSEQ multiplex PCR assay. Sourced from immuneACCESS, this table was stored by TCRdb with only in-frame sequences that have V and J called. A share of the clones is absent; for the studies checked, an unresolved V gene accounts for under half, and the remainder has no known explanation. The sample has around 700,000 clones on record, more than 80% of them singletons. Of the sample, roughly 0.25% falls within the top ten clones. The sequenced material came from peripheral blood. Receptors were obtained from a woman between 18 and 29 years old with acute or convalescent COVID-19.

This chain links TRBV27 with TRBJ1-1; weak D call: TRBD1 (5 bases). The germline CDR1 and CDR2 sequences are MNHEY and SMNVEV (reference sequence). Between the trimmed V and J ends, which lost 1 base and 4 bases, there was a span of 10 bases. This CDR3 is 14 amino acids long. CDR3 bases: TGTGCCAGCAGTTTATGGGGCAGCTCCACTGAAGCTTTCTTT. It translates to CASSLWGSSTEAFF.

The chain joins TRBV7-3 to TRBJ2-7; TRBD2 matches 15 bases. V lost 2 bases to trimming and J lost 4 bases; unmatched junction nucleotides: 0. Looked up from germline, CDR1 is SGHTA and CDR2 is FQGTGA. The CDR3 totals 15 residues. The chain's CDR3 is CASSLGTSGGYEQYF. The CDR3 DNA follows: TGTGCCAGCAGCTTAGGGACTAGCGGGGGGTACGAGCAGTACTTC.

The chain has TRBV7-2 and TRBJ1-2; a possible D gene is TRBD1 (5 bases). V shed 5 bases and J shed 5 bases, with 18 bases lying between them. This CDR3 comprises 15 residues. CDR1 and CDR2 (germline): SGHTA, FQGNSA. CDR3 sequence reads: CASSAPLWGGYGYTF. CDR3 nucleotide sequence: TGTGCCAGCAGCGCCCCCTTGTGGGGGGGATATGGCTACACCTTC.

The genes are TRBV4-2 and TRBJ1-1; maybe TRBD1 (6 bases). V was pared by 0 bases and J by 8 bases, with 19 bases between. Germline CDR1 is LGHNA and CDR2 is YNFKEQ. The CDR3 is 16 amino acids. This CDR3 is CASSQESGQPFWEAFF. DNA for the CDR3: TGTGCCAGCAGCCAAGAGTCAGGACAGCCTTTTTGGGAAGCTTTCTTT.

J is TRBJ2-1 and V is TRBV9; tentatively, D is TRBD2 (5 bases). This CDR3 is built from 16 residues. Germline V gives CDR1 SGDLS, CDR2 YYNGEE. V shed 4 bases and J shed 6 bases, with 20 bases lying between them. CDR3 loop: CASSFEPGSKFNEQFF. CDR3 bases: TGTGCCAGCAGCTTTGAACCGGGGTCGAAGTTCAATGAGCAGTTCTTC. Full variable domain (outside the CDR3, taken from reference TRBV9 and TRBJ2-1): DSGVTQTPKHLITATGQRVTLRCSPRSGDLSVYWYQQSLDQGLQFLIQYYNGEERAKGNILERFSAQQFPDLHSELNLSSLELGDSALYFCASSFEPGSKFNEQFFGPGTRLTVL.

The chain uses TRBV7-7 and TRBJ2-2; 8 bases line up with TRBD1. Germline trimming cut 6 bases from V and 7 bases from J; bases unmatched to any gene: 4. CDR3 length: 13 residues. Germline values: CDR1 SSHAT, CDR2 FNYEAQ (reference sequence). CDR3 in DNA: TGTGCCAGCAGAGACAGGGGTATCGGGGAGCTGTTTTTT. Amino acids: CASRDRGIGELFF.

The chain employs TRBV2 and TRBJ2-1; TRBD2 is a possible D gene (6 bases). The V and J ends lost 4 bases and 6 bases respectively, with 13 bases between them. Looked up from germline, CDR1 is SNHLY and CDR2 is FYNNEI. There are 14 residues in the CDR3. CDR3 protein: CASSVRDFANEQFF. The CDR3 bases are TGTGCCAGCAGTGTCCGGGACTTTGCCAATGAGCAGTTCTTC.

The rearrangement links TRBV24-1 to TRBJ1-6; TRBD1 might be the D (5 bases). The V gene's germline CDR1 is KGHDR and CDR2 SFDVKD. The ends were cut back, 0 bases at V and 7 bases at J, with 9 bases in the middle. The length of the CDR3 is 15 residues. The CDR3 nucleotides read TGTGCCACCAGTGATTTGCACAGGATGAATTCACCCCTCCACTTT. Residues: CATSDLHRMNSPLHF.

This chain uses TRBV7-9 with TRBJ2-1; TRBD1 aligns across 9 bases. This CDR3 has 14 residues. V was clipped by 6 bases and J by 10 bases; unmatched bases: 10. In germline, CDR1 is SEHNR, CDR2 FQNEAQ (reference sequence). The DNA of the CDR3 is TGTGCCAGCAGGGGACAGGGTCGGGTCAGGGAGCAGTTCTTC. This gives the protein CASRGQGRVREQFF. Filled out from reference TRBV7-9 and TRBJ2-1, the complete variable domain reads DTGVSQNPRHKITKRGQNVTFRCDPISEHNRLYWYRQTLGQGPEFLTYFQNEAQLEKSRLLSDRFSAERPKGSFSTLEIQRTEQGDSAMYLCASRGQGRVREQFFGPGTRLTVL.

The chain has TRBV7-3 and TRBJ1-1; TRBD1 is a possible D gene (5 bases). V lost 5 bases to trimming and J lost 3 bases, with 16 bases between them. The germline gives CDR1 SGHTA, CDR2 FQGTGA. The CDR3 length is 15 residues. CDR3 DNA: TGTGCCAGCAGCGCCTTCGGGGGATGGGACACTGAAGCTTTCTTT. Encoded protein: CASSAFGGWDTEAFF.

Here the CDR3 DNA reads TGTGCCAGTGGCCCGGGACTAGGTTACGAGCAGTACTTC. It encodes CASGPGLGYEQYF. V and J are TRBV19 and TRBJ2-7; 8 positions agree with TRBD2. The V gene's germline CDR1 is LNHDA and CDR2 SQIVND (reference sequence). With V trimmed by 8 bases and J by 4 bases, 7 bases remained unmatched. The CDR3 loop spans 13 amino acids.

This chain uses TRBV6-5 with TRBJ2-1; weak D call: TRBD2 (5 bases). V was clipped by 6 bases and J by 10 bases, with 16 bases between them. Germline V gene lookup returns CDR1 MNHEY and CDR2 SVGAGI. This CDR3 region has 13 residues. The CDR3 is CASRAGNSGEQFF. DNA for the CDR3: TGTGCCAGCAGGGCGGGCAACAGTGGGGAGCAGTTCTTC.

This chain uses TRBV29-1 with TRBJ2-6; D might be TRBD1 (5 bases). Trimming removed 6 bases from V and 1 base from J, with 16 bases in between. The CDR3 has 16 amino acids. Germline CDR1 SQVTM, CDR2 ANQGSEA. The CDR3 loop reads CSVGKGAASGANVLTF. The DNA of the CDR3 is TGCAGCGTGGGGAAAGGGGCGGCGTCTGGGGCCAACGTCCTGACTTTC.

The chain joins TRBV15 to TRBJ2-3; TRBD2 matches at 7 bases. The CDR3 totals 14 residues. Germline V CDR1 and CDR2: LNHNV, YYDKDF (reference sequence). V dropped 8 bases and J dropped 2; count of bases not matched to a gene: 7. The CDR3 region is CATARGDLTDTQYF. For the CDR3, the DNA is TGTGCCACCGCTCGGGGGGACCTCACAGATACGCAGTATTTT.

The chain employs TRBV19 and TRBJ2-1; tentative D call: TRBD1 (5 bases). V was cut by 4 bases and J by 3 bases, with 13 bases left in between. Germline V gene sequence: CDR1 LNHDA, CDR2 SQIVND (reference sequence). The CDR3 has 15 residues. For the CDR3, the DNA is TGTGCCAGTAGTACCGGAAGGGGTTACTACAATGAGCAGTTCTTC. Amino acids: CASSTGRGYYNEQFF.

J is TRBJ1-3 and V is TRBV10-3, with a possible D match to TRBD1 (5 bases). The CDR3 spans 17 residues. V shed 6 bases and J shed 5 bases, with 23 bases lying between them. The germline CDR1 and CDR2 sequences are ENHRY and SYGVKD. CDR3 amino acids: CAISPSEGEGRRNTIYF. The CDR3 bases are TGTGCCATCAGCCCCTCGGAAGGGGAAGGGCGGAGAAACACCATATATTTT.

This chain links TRBV5-6 with TRBJ2-1, with D possibly being TRBD2 (6 bases). Per germline, CDR1 SGHDT and CDR2 YYEEEE. The CDR3 runs to 17 residues. Trimming shortened V by 4 bases and J by 0 bases, and 17 bases separated the two germline ends. CDR3 sequence (DNA): TGTGCCAGCAGCCCGGGACTCCCCCAGAGCTCCTACAATGAGCAGTTCTTC. This encodes CASSPGLPQSSYNEQFF.

The chain recombines TRBV15 with TRBJ2-7; 9 bases fit TRBD1. Germline CDR1 reads LNHNV; CDR2 reads YYDKDF (reference sequence). V was pared by 3 bases and J by 5 bases, with 11 bases of the junction left unmatched. This CDR3 comprises 16 residues. DNA for the CDR3: TGTGCCACCAGCAGGGGCCGCGGACAGGGGAAGGACGAGCAGTACTTC. Translated, it gives CATSRGRGQGKDEQYF. The variable domain in full, completed from reference TRBV15 and TRBJ2-7, reads DAMVIQNPRYQVTQFGKPVTLSCSQTLNHNVMYWYQQKSSQAPKLLFHYYDKDFNNEADTPDNFQSRRPNTSFCFLDIRSPGLGDTAMYLCATSRGRGQGKDEQYFGPGTRLTVT.